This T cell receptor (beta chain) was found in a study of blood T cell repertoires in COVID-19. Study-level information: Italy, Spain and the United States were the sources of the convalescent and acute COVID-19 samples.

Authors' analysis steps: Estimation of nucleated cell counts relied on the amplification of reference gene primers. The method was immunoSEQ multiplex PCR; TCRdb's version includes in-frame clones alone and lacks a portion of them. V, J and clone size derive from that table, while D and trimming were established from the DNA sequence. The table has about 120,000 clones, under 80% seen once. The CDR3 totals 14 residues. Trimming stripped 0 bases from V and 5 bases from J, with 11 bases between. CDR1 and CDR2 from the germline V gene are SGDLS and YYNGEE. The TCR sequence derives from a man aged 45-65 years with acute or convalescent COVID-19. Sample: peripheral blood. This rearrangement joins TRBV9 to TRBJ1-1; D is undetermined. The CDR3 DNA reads TGTGCCAGCAGCGTAGAATCAGGAGGAACTGAAGCTTTCTTT. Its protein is CASSVESGGTEAFF.